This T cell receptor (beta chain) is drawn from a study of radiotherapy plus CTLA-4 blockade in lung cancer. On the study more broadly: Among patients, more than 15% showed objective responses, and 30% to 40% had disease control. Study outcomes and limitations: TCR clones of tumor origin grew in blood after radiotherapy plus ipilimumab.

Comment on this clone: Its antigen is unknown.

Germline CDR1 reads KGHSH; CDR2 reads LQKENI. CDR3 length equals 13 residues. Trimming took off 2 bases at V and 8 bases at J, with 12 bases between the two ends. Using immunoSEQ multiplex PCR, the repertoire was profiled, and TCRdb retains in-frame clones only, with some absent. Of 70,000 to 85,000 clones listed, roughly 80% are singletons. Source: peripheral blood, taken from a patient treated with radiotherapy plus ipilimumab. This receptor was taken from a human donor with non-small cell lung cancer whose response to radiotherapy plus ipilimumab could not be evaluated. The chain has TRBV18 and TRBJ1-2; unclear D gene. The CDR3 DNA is TGTGCCAGCTCACCATCCACGGTGGAGGGCTACACCTTC. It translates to CASSPSTVEGYTF.